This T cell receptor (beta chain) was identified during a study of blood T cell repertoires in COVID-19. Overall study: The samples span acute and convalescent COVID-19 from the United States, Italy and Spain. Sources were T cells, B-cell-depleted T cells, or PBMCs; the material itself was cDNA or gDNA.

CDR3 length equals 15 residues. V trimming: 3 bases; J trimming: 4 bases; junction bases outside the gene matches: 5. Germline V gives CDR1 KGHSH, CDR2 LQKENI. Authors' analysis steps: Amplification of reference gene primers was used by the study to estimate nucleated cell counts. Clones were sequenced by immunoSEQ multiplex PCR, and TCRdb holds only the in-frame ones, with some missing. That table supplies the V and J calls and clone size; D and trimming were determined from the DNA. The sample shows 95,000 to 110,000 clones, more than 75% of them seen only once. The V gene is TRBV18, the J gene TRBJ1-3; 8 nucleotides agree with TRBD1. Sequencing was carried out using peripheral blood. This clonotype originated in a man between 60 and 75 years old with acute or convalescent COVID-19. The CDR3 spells CASSPGRTGGNTIYF. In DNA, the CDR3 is TGTGCCAGCTCACCCGGGCGGACAGGGGGAAACACCATATATTTT.